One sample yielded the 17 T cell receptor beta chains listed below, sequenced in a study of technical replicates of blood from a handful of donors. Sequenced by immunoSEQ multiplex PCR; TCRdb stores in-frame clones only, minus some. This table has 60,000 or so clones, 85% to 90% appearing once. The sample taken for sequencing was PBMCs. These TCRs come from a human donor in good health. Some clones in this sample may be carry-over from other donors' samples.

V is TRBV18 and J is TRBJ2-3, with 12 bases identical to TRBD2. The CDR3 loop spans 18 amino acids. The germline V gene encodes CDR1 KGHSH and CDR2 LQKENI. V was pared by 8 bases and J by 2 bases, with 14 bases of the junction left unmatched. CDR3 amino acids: CASRSLAGGPPHTDTQYF. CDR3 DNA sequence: TGTGCCAGCCGGTCACTAGCGGGGGGCCCCCCCCACACAGATACGCAGTATTTT.

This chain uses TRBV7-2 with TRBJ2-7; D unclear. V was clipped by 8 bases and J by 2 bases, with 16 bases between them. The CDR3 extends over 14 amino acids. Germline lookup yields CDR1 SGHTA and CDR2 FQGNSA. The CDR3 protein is CASRDTVFAYEQYF. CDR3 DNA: TGTGCCAGCCGTGACACGGTCTTCGCCTACGAGCAGTACTTC.

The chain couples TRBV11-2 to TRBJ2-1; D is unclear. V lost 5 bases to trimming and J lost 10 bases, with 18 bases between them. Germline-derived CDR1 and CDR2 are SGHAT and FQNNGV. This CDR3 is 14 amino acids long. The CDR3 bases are TGTGCCAGCAGCCCCAACCAGGCGCCCCGGGAGCAGTTCTTC. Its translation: CASSPNQAPREQFF.

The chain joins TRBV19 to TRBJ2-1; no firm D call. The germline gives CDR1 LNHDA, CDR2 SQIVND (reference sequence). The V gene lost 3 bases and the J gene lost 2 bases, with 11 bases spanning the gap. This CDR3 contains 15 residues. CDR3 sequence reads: CASSILPTAYNEQFF. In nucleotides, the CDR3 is TGTGCCAGTAGTATTCTTCCCACGGCCTACAATGAGCAGTTCTTC.

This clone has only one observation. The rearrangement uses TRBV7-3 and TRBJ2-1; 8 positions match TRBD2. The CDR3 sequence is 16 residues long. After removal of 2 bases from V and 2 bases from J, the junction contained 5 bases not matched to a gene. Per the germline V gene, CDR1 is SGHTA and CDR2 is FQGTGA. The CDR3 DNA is TGTGCCAGCAGCTTATTACCGGGAGGGGCCTACAATGAGCAGTTCTTC. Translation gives CASSLLPGGAYNEQFF.

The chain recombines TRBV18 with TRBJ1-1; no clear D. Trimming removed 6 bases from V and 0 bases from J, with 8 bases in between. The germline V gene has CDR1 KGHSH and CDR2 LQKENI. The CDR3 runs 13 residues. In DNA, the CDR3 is TGTGCCAGCTCTGGGCTGTTGAACACTGAAGCTTTCTTT. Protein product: CASSGLLNTEAFF.

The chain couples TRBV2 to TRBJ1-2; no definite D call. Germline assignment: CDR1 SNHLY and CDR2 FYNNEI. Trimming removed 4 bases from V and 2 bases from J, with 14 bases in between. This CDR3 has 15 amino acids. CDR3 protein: CASSVEGLGNYGYTF. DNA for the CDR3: TGTGCCAGCAGTGTGGAGGGATTAGGGAACTATGGCTACACCTTC.

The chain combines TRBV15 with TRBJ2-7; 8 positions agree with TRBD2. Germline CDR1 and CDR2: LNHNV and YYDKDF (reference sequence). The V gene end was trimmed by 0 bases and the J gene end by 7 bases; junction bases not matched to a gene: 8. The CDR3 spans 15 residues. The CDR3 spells CATSRDPSGSGEQYF. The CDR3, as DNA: TGTGCCACCAGCAGAGATCCGAGCGGGAGTGGTGAGCAGTACTTC.

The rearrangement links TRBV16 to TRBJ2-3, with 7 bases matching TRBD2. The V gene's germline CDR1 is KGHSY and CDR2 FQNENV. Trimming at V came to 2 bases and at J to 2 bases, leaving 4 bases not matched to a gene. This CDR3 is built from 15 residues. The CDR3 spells CASSQGGGATDTQYF. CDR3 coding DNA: TGTGCCAGCAGCCAAGGCGGGGGAGCCACAGATACGCAGTATTTT.

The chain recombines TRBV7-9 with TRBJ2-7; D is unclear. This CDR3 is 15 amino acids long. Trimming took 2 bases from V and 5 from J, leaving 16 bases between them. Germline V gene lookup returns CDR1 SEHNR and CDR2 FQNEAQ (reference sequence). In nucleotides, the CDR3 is TGTGCCAGCAGCTTACCAGCGCCTACTAAAGACGAGCAGTACTTC. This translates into CASSLPAPTKDEQYF.

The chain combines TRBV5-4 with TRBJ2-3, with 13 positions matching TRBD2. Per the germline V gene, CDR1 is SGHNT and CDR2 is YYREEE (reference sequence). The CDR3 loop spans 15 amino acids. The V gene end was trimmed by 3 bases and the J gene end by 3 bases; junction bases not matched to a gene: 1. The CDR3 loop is CASSSGLAGTDTQYF. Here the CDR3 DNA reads TGTGCCAGCAGCTCGGGACTAGCGGGGACAGATACGCAGTATTTT.

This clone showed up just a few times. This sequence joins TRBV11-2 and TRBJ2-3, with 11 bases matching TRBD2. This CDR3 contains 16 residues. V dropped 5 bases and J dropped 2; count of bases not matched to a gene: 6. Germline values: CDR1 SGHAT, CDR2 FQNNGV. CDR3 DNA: TGTGCCAGCAGCCAGTTAGCGGGAGGGTACACAGATACGCAGTATTTT. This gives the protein CASSQLAGGYTDTQYF.

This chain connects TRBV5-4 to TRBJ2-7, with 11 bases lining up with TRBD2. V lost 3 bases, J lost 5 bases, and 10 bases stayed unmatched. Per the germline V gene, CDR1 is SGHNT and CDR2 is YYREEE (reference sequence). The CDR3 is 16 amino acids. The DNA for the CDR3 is TGTGCCAGCAGCTCCGGACTAGCGGGTTACACCGACGAGCAGTACTTC. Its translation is CASSSGLAGYTDEQYF.

The CDR3 nucleotides read TGTGCCACCAGCAGAGACAGAAACCAAGAGACCCAGTACTTC. It specifies CATSRDRNQETQYF. The chain combines TRBV15 with TRBJ2-5; D ambiguous. The length of the CDR3 is 14 residues. Trimming left V 0 bases short and J 0 bases short, with 5 bases between. Germline V gene lookup returns CDR1 LNHNV and CDR2 YYDKDF (reference sequence). Full variable domain (outside the CDR3, taken from reference TRBV15 and TRBJ2-5): DAMVIQNPRYQVTQFGKPVTLSCSQTLNHNVMYWYQQKSSQAPKLLFHYYDKDFNNEADTPDNFQSRRPNTSFCFLDIRSPGLGDTAMYLCATSRDRNQETQYFGPGTRLLVL.

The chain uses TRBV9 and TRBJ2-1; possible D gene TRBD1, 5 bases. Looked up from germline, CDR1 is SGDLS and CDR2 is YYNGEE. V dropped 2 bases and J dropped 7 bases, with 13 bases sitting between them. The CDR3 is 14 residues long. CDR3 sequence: CASSVTPDRNEQFF. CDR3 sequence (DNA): TGTGCCAGCAGCGTCACGCCCGACAGAAATGAGCAGTTCTTC. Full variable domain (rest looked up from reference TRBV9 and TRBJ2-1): DSGVTQTPKHLITATGQRVTLRCSPRSGDLSVYWYQQSLDQGLQFLIQYYNGEERAKGNILERFSAQQFPDLHSELNLSSLELGDSALYFCASSVTPDRNEQFFGPGTRLTVL.

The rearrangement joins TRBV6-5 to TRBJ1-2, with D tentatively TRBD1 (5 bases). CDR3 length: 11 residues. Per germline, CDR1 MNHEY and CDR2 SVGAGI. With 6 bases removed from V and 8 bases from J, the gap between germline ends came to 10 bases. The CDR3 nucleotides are TGTGCCAGCAGACAAACAGGAGGCTACACCTTC. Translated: CASRQTGGYTF.

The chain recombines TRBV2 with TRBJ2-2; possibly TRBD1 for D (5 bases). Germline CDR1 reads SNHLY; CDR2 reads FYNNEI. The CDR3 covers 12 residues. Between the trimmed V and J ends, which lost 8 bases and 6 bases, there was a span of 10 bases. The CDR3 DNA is TGTGCCAGCGGCACAGGAGCCGGGGAGCTGTTTTTT. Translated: CASGTGAGELFF. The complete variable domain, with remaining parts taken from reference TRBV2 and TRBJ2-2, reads EPEVTQTPSHQVTQMGQEVILRCVPISNHLYFYWYRQILGQKVEFLVSFYNNEISEKSEIFDDQFSVERPDGSNFTLKIRSTKLEDSAMYFCASGTGAGELFFGEGSRLTVL.